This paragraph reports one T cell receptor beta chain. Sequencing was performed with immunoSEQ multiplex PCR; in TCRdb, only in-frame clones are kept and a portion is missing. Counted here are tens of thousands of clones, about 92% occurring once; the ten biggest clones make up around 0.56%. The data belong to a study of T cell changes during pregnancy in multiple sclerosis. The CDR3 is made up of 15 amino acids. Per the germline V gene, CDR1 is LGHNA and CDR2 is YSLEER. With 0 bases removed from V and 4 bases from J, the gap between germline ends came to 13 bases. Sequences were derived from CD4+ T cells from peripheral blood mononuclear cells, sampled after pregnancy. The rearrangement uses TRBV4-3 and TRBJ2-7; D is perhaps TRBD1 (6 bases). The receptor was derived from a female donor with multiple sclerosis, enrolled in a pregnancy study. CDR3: CASSQERQDSYEQYF. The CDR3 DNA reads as TGCGCCAGCAGCCAAGAGCGACAGGATTCTTACGAGCAGTACTTC.